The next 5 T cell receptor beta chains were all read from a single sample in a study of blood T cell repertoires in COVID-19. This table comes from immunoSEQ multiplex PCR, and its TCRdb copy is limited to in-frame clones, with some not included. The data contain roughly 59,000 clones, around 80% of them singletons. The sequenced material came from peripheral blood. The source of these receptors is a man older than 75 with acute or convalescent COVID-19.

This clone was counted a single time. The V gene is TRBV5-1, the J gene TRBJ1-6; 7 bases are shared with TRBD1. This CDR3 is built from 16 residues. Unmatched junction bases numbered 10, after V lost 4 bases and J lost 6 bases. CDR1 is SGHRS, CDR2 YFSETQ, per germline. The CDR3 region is CASSIAAGTANSPLHF. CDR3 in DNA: TGCGCCAGCAGCATAGCTGCCGGGACAGCTAATTCACCCCTCCACTTT. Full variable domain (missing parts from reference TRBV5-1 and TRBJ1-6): KAGVTQTPRYLIKTRGQQVTLSCSPISGHRSVSWYQQTPGQGLQFLFEYFSETQRNKGNFPGRFSGRQFSNSRSEMNVSTLELGDSALYLCASSIAAGTANSPLHFGNGTRLTVT.

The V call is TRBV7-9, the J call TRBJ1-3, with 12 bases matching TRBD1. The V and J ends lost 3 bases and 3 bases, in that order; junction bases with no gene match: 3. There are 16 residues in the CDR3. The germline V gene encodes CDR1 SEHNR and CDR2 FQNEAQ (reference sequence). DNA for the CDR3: TGTGCCAGCAGCTTGGGACAGGGGGCATTTGGAAACACCATATATTTT. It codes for CASSLGQGAFGNTIYF.

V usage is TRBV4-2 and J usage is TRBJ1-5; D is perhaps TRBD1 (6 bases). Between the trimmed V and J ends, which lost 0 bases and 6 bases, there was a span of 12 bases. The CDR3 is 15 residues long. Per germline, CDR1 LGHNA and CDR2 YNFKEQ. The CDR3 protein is CASSQDTGQGQPQHF. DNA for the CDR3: TGTGCCAGCAGCCAAGATACAGGGCAGGGTCAGCCCCAGCATTTT.

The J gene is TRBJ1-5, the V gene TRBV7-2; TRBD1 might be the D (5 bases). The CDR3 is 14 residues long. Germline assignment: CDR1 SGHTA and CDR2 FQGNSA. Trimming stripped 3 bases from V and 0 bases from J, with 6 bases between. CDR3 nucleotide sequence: TGTGCCAGCAGCTTTCAGGGTAGCAATCAGCCCCAGCATTTT. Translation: CASSFQGSNQPQHF.

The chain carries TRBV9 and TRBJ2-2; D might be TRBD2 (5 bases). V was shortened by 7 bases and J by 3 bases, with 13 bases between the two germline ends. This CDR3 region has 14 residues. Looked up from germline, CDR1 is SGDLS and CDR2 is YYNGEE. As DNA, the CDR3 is TGTGCCAGCTCTGAGCGGAGTTACACCGGGGAGCTGTTTTTT. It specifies CASSERSYTGELFF.